Sequencing of this TCR beta chain was carried out in a study of cytomegalovirus exposure and HLA in healthy donors. Study findings and constraints: Both high specificity and high sensitivity reportedly marked the classifier's diagnosis of cytomegalovirus status. In an earlier analysis, in fewer than 700 donors, most V segments appeared productive either ~90% or ~30% of the time. An ancestry cluster, one associated with Asian ancestry, reportedly showed fewer N-insertions than the 666-donor mean in a later analysis.

Trimming shortened V by 5 bases and J by 5 bases, and 19 bases separated the two germline ends. The CDR3 sequence is 16 residues long. The V gene's germline CDR1 is MGHDK and CDR2 SYGVNS. PCR used 60 Vbeta primers and 13 Jbeta primers. As originally analysed: Later, an analysis found 80 million or so unique TCR beta chains, and about 10 million of these were shared. TCRdb's table, derived via immunoSEQ multiplex PCR, lists solely in-frame clones and lacks some. V and J calls and clone size are given by that table; D and trimming were obtained from the DNA. The repertoire holds about 80,000 clones, with under 70% as singletons. The table lists this clone with a few counts. Its cognate antigen is unknown.

Sequencing was performed on PBMCs. The chain employs TRBV25-1 and TRBJ1-5, with D perhaps TRBD1 (5 bases). The TCR comes from a woman aged 45-65 years in good health and CMV-seropositive. The DNA for the CDR3 is TGTGCCAGCAGTCCCAGATCCAGGGCGGACCATCAGCCCCAGCATTTT. Translated, it gives CASSPRSRADHQPQHF.